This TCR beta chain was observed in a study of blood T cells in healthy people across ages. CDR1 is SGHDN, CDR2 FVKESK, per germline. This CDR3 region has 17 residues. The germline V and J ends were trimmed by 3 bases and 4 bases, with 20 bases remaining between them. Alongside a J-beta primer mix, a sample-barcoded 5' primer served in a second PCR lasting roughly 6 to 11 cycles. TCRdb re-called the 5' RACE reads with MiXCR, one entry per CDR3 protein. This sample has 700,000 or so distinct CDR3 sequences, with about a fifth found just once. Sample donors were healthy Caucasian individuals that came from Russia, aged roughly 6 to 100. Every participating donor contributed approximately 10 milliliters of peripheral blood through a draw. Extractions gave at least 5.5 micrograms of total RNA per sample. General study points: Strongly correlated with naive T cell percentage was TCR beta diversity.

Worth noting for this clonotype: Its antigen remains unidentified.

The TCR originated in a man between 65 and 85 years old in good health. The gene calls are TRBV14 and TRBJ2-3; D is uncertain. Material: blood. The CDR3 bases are TGTGCCAGCAGCCATCCAAATTCCGGAAGCGTCGCAGATACGCAGTATTTT. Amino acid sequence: CASSHPNSGSVADTQYF.